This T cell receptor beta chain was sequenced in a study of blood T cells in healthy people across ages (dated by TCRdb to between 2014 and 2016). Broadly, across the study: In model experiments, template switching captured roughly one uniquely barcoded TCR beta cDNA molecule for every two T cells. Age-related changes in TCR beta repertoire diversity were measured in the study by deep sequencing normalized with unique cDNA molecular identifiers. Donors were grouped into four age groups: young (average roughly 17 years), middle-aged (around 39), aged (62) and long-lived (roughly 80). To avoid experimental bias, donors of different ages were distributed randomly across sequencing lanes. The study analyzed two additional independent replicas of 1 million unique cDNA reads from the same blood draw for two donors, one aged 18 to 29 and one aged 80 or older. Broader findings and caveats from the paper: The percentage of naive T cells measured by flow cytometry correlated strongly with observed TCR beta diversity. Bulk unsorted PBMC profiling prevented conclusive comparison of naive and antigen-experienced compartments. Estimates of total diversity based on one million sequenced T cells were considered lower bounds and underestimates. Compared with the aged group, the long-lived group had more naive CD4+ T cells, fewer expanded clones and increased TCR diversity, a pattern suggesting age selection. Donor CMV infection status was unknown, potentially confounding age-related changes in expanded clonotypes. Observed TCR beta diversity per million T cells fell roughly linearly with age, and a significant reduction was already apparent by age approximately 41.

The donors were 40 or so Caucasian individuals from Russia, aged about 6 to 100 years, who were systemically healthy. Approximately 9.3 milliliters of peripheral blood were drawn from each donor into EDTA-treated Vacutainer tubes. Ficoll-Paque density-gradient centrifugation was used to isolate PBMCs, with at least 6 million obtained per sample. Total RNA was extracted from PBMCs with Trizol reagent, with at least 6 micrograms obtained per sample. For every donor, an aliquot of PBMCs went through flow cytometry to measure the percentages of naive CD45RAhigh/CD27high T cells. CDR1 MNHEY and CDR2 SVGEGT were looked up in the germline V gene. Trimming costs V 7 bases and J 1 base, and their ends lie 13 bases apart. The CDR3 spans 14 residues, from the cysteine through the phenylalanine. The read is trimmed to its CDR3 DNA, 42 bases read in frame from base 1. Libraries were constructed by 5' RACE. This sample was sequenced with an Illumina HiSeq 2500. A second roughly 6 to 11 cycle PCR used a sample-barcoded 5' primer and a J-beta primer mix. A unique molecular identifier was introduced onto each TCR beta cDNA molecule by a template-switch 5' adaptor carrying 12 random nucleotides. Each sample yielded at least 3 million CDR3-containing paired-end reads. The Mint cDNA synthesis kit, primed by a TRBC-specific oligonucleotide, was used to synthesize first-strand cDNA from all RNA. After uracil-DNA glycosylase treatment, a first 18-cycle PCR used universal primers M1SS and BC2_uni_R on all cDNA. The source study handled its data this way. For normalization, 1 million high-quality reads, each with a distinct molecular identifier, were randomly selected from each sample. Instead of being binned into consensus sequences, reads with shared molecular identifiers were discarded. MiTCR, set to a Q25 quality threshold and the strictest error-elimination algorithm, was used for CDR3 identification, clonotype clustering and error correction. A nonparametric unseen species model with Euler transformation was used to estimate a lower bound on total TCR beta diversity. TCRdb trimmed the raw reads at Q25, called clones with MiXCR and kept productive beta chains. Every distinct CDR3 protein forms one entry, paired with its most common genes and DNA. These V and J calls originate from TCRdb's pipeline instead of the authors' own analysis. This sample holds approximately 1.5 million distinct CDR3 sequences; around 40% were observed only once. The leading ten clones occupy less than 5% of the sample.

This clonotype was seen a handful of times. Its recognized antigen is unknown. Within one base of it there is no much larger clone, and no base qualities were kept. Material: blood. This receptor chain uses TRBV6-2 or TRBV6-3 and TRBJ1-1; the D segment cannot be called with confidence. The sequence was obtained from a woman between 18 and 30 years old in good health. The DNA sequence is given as TGTGCCAGCACCCCGGGCAGGAGGAACACTGAAGCTTTCTTT. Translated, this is CASTPGRRNTEAFF.